These T cell receptor beta chains were read from a single sample in a study of blood T cell repertoires in COVID-19. Sequencing was performed with immunoSEQ multiplex PCR; in TCRdb, only in-frame clones are kept and a portion is missing. The data hold approximately 100,000 clones, with approximately 84% observed a single time. Sequenced: peripheral blood. The receptors shown here come from a woman older than 75 with acute or convalescent COVID-19. Both conserved end residues are part of each CDR3. The D gene is left open where the match is weak. Not all rows give a size; the values are once, few, many and, for expanded clones, a class.

clone_size,v_call,d_call,j_call,cdr3_length,cdr3_nt,cdr3_aa
-,TRBV28,TRBD1,TRBJ1-1,15,TGTGCCAGCATCTCAGGGGGACAGGGGGACACTGAAGCTTTCTTT,CASISGGQGDTEAFF
-,TRBV7-2,TRBD2,TRBJ2-3,16,TGTGCCAGCAGCCCCCGGGCTCTAGCGGGCACAGATACGCAGTATTTT,CASSPRALAGTDTQYF
-,TRBV29-1,-,TRBJ2-3,14,TGCAGCGTTGGAGTGTCAGGAATGACAGATACGCAGTATTTT,CSVGVSGMTDTQYF
-,TRBV9,TRBD2,TRBJ2-1,16,TGTGCCAGCAGCCGGACAGCGGGGGTCTCCTACAATGAGCAGTTCTTC,CASSRTAGVSYNEQFF
-,TRBV5-1,TRBD1,TRBJ1-3,16,TGCGCCAGCAGCTTGGAGGGGGCTGCGGCTGGAAACACCATATATTTT,CASSLEGAAAGNTIYF
-,TRBV5-1,-,TRBJ2-7,16,TGCGCCAGCAGCTTGGGGGTTAGTAGCAGGGCTGAGGAGCAGTACTTC,CASSLGVSSRAEEQYF
once,TRBV11-2,-,TRBJ2-3,12,TGTGCCAGCAGCCCTATTACAGATACGCAGTATTTT,CASSPITDTQYF
-,TRBV29-1,-,TRBJ1-3,15,TGCAGCGTTACGGAACAGGGCTACTCTGGAAACACCATATATTTT,CSVTEQGYSGNTIYF
-,TRBV29-1,-,TRBJ2-3,12,TGCAGCGTTGACAGGGGATCAGATACGCAGTATTTT,CSVDRGSDTQYF
few,TRBV6-6,-,TRBJ1-3,13,TGTGCCAGCAGTAGAGGTGACGGAAACACCATATATTTT,CASSRGDGNTIYF
-,TRBV18,TRBD2,TRBJ2-3,17,TGTGCCAGCTCACAGGGACTAGCAAGAGGGGACACAGATACGCAGTATTTT,CASSQGLARGDTDTQYF
-,TRBV19,TRBD1,TRBJ1-5,16,TGTGCCAGTAGTCCGCGGGACAGGGGAACCCATCAGCCCCAGCATTTT,CASSPRDRGTHQPQHF
-,TRBV5-4,-,TRBJ2-1,15,TGTGCCAGCAGCTCAAGGGGGGGGACCTACAATGAGCAGTTCTTC,CASSSRGGTYNEQFF
-,TRBV5-6,-,TRBJ2-7,14,TGTGCCAGCAGGGACCGGGGGTCTCGGAACGAGCAGTACTTC,CASRDRGSRNEQYF
few,TRBV4-1,-,TRBJ1-5,15,TGCGCCAGCAGCCCCTACTCGAGTCGCAATCAGCCCCAGCATTTT,CASSPYSSRNQPQHF
-,TRBV11-3,-,TRBJ2-5,16,TGTGCCAGCAGCTCCAGACTAGGCCTAGGTCAAGAGACCCAGTACTTC,CASSSRLGLGQETQYF
-,TRBV10-2,TRBD1,TRBJ1-2,17,TGCGCCAGCAGCTCCGGGACAGGGGACCGTCCTCTCGATGGCTACACCTTC,CASSSGTGDRPLDGYTF
-,TRBV11-2,-,TRBJ1-1,15,TGTGCCAGCAGCTTAGAGGCCAGGGTGAACACTGAAGCTTTCTTT,CASSLEARVNTEAFF
-,TRBV20-1,-,TRBJ1-3,14,TGCAGTGCTAGTGTCGGGAACTCTGGAAACACCATATATTTT,CSASVGNSGNTIYF
-,TRBV6-6,TRBD1,TRBJ1-5,17,TGTGCCAGCAGTCAGGAGCACAGGGGGCATTTCAATCAGCCCCAGCATTTT,CASSQEHRGHFNQPQHF
once,TRBV5-1,-,TRBJ2-3,16,TGCGCCAGCAGCCCGGAACAGGGAGTGGGTCCAGATACGCAGTATTTT,CASSPEQGVGPDTQYF
-,TRBV20-1,-,TRBJ1-2,11,TGCAGTGCTTCGGGAGGAGGGGACTACACCTTC,CSASGGGDYTF
-,TRBV18,TRBD2,TRBJ2-3,16,TGTGCCAGCTCACCTGGACTAGCGGGGGGTACAGATACGCAGTATTTT,CASSPGLAGGTDTQYF
once,TRBV2,-,TRBJ2-3,14,TGTGCCAGCAGCGCACGCGAGGTTCCAGATACGCAGTATTTT,CASSAREVPDTQYF
-,TRBV2,-,TRBJ2-5,14,TGTGCCAGCAGTGAAGCCCGCCGGGGGGAGACCCAGTACTTC,CASSEARRGETQYF
-,TRBV19,TRBD1,TRBJ2-7,17,TGTGCCAGTAGTAAGTTTTCGGTCGGACAGGGGAGCGGCGAGCAGTACTTC,CASSKFSVGQGSGEQYF
-,TRBV28,-,TRBJ1-5,12,TGTGCCAGCAGAACAAGCAATCAGCCCCAGCATTTT,CASRTSNQPQHF
-,TRBV14,TRBD2,TRBJ2-3,18,TGTGCCAGCAGCCAAGATATCTCCCGGGGGGGCTGGGCAGATACGCAGTATTTT,CASSQDISRGGWADTQYF
-,TRBV5-4,TRBD1,TRBJ2-5,14,TGTGCCAGCAGGCCGACAGGGGGATCGGAGACCCAGTACTTC,CASRPTGGSETQYF
-,TRBV6-2/TRBV6-3,TRBD2,TRBJ2-5,12,TGTGCCAGCAGTTCGAGCGGGGGGGCCCAGTACTTC,CASSSSGGAQYF
-,TRBV28,TRBD2,TRBJ2-3,15,TGTGCCAGCAGTTCGAACGGACTAGTCGCAGATACGCAGTATTTT,CASSSNGLVADTQYF
-,TRBV9,TRBD2,TRBJ2-1,18,TGTGCCAGCAGCGTGCTAGCGGGGGGGCCTAGGTCCTACAATGAGCAGTTCTTC,CASSVLAGGPRSYNEQFF
-,TRBV3-1/TRBV3-2,-,TRBJ2-2,14,TGTGCCAGCAGCCAAGGTGTGGGCCTCGGGGAGCTGTTTTTT,CASSQGVGLGELFF
-,TRBV28,TRBD1,TRBJ1-2,14,TGTGCCAGCAGTTCATTTCCAGGGGGCAATGGCTACACCTTC,CASSSFPGGNGYTF
-,TRBV7-2,TRBD2,TRBJ2-1,16,TGTGCCAGCAGCCCCTCTAGCGGGGGGGCGAACAATGAGCAGTTCTTC,CASSPSSGGANNEQFF
-,TRBV3-1/TRBV3-2,-,TRBJ1-6,16,TGTGCCAGCAGCCAAGACAGGGGTAAATATAATTCACCCCTCCACTTT,CASSQDRGKYNSPLHF
-,TRBV28,TRBD1,TRBJ1-2,12,TGTGCCAGCAGTGGGACAGTCTATGGCTACACCTTC,CASSGTVYGYTF
-,TRBV30,TRBD1,TRBJ1-6,15,TGTGCCTGGAGTCGGACAGGGGGAAATAATTCACCCCTCCACTTT,CAWSRTGGNNSPLHF
few,TRBV6-5,-,TRBJ1-1,11,TGTGCCAGCATTCGGGGTACTGAAGCTTTCTTT,CASIRGTEAFF
-,TRBV9,-,TRBJ2-5,13,TGTGCCAGCAACGCCGCAGGGCAAGAGACCCAGTACTTC,CASNAAGQETQYF
-,TRBV12-3/TRBV12-4,-,TRBJ1-2,13,TGTGCCAGCAGTTTTGGACAGACATATGGCTACACCTTC,CASSFGQTYGYTF
-,TRBV18,-,TRBJ1-4,14,TGTGCCAGCTCACCAGAGGGGGTGAGTGAAAAACTGTTTTTT,CASSPEGVSEKLFF
-,TRBV7-2,-,TRBJ1-5,13,TGTGCCAGCAGCGCTCGGAGCAATCAGCCCCAGCATTTT,CASSARSNQPQHF
-,TRBV29-1,-,TRBJ1-1,11,TGCAGCGTAGCCCGAGGATCTGAAGCTTTCTTT,CSVARGSEAFF
few,TRBV5-3,-,TRBJ1-2,14,TGTGCCAGAAGCTTGGTAAGTCTGAGCTATGGCTACACCTTC,CARSLVSLSYGYTF
-,TRBV5-1,-,TRBJ2-3,16,TGCGCCAGCAGCTCCGGACAACTAATTAGCACAGATACGCAGTATTTT,CASSSGQLISTDTQYF
few,TRBV7-9,TRBD1,TRBJ2-4,16,TGTGCCAGCAGCTCCGGACAGGGGGTAAGGAGGAACATTCAGTACTTC,CASSSGQGVRRNIQYF
-,TRBV29-1,-,TRBJ1-3,13,TGCAGCGCCCTGGGGCAGGCTGGAAACACCATATATTTT,CSALGQAGNTIYF
-,TRBV14,TRBD1,TRBJ1-3,13,TGTGCCAGCAGCCAACTCCACAGGGGTTCTCAATATTTT,CASSQLHRGSQYF
-,TRBV7-6,-,TRBJ1-4,19,TGTGCCAGCAGCTTAAGGGGCCAGGGGTTTCAAATGGTTGGTGAAAAACTGTTTTTT,CASSLRGQGFQMVGEKLFF
-,TRBV2,-,TRBJ1-2,14,TGTGCCAGCATGAGGCAGGGTGCCTCGGAAGGCTACACCTTC,CASMRQGASEGYTF
-,TRBV18,-,TRBJ2-4,15,TGTGCCAGCTCACCAGGGGCAGGGGAGAAAAACATTCAGTACTTC,CASSPGAGEKNIQYF
-,TRBV7-9,TRBD1,TRBJ2-7,14,TGTGCCAGCAGCGAACAGGGGGGATCCTACGAGCAGTACTTC,CASSEQGGSYEQYF
many,TRBV28,-,TRBJ1-4,14,TGTGCCAGCAGTCCTGGAGGGGTAGGAGAAAAACTGTTTTTT,CASSPGGVGEKLFF
-,TRBV2,TRBD2,TRBJ2-2,15,TGTGCCAGCAGGGCTAGCGGGGGGAACACCGGGGAGCTGTTTTTT,CASRASGGNTGELFF